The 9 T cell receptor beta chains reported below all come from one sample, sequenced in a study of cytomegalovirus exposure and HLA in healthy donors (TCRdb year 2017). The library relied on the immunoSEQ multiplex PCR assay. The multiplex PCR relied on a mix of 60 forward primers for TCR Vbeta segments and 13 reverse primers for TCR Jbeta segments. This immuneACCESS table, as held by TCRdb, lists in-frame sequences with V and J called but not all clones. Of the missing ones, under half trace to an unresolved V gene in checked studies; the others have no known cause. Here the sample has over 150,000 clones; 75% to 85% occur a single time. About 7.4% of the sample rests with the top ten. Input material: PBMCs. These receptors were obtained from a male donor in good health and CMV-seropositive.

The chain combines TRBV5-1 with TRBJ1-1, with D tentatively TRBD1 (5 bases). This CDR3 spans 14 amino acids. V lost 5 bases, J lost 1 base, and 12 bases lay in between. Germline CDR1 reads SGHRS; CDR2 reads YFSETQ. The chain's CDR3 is CASRSGAANTEAFF. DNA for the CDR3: TGCGCCAGCAGGAGTGGGGCAGCGAACACTGAAGCTTTCTTT.

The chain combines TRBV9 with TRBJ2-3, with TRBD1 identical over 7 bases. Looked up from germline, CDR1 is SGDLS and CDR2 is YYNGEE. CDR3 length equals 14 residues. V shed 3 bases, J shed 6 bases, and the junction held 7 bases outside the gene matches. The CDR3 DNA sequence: TGTGCCAGCAGCGGGGGACAGAAGATCGATACGCAGTATTTT. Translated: CASSGGQKIDTQYF.

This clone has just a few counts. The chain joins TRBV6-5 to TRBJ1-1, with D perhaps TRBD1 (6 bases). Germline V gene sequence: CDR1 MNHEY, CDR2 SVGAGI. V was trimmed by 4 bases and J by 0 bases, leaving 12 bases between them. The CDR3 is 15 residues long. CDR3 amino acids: CASSFTGTMNTEAFF. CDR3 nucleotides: TGTGCCAGCAGTTTCACAGGGACCATGAACACTGAAGCTTTCTTT.

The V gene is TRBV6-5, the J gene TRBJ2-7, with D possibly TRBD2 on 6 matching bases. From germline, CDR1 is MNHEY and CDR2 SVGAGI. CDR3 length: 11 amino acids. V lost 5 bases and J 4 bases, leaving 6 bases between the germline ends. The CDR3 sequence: CASSGGYEQYF. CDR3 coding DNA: TGTGCCAGCAGTGGGGGGTACGAGCAGTACTTC.

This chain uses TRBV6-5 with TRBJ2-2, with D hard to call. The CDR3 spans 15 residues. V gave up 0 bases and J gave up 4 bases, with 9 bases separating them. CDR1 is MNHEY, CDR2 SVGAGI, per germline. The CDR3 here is CASSYSSFSTGELFF. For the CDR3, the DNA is TGTGCCAGCAGTTACTCTTCCTTTAGCACCGGGGAGCTGTTTTTT.

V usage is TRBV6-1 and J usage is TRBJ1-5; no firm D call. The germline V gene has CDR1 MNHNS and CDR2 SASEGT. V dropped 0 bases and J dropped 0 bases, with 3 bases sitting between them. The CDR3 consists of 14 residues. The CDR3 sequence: CASSEAHSNQPQHF. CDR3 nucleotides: TGTGCCAGCAGTGAAGCACATAGCAATCAGCCCCAGCATTTT.

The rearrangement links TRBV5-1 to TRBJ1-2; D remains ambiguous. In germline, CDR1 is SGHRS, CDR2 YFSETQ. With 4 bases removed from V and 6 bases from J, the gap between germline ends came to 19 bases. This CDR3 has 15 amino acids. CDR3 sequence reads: CASSDPEGAVNGYTF. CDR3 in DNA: TGCGCCAGCAGCGACCCCGAGGGCGCTGTTAATGGCTACACCTTC.

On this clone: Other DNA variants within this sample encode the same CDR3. The CDR3 here is CAWSETQATEAFF. The CDR3 DNA reads as TGTGCCTGGAGCGAGACACAGGCCACTGAAGCTTTCTTT. V is TRBV30 and J is TRBJ1-1, with D perhaps TRBD1 (5 bases). V dropped 3 bases and J dropped 4 bases, with 12 bases sitting between them. Looked up from germline, CDR1 is GTSNPN and CDR2 is SVGIG (reference sequence). The CDR3 has 13 residues.

CDR3: CASSFLGPGQGLGETQYF. CDR3 nucleotides: TGTGCCAGCAGCTTCCTGGGGCCGGGACAGGGGTTGGGGGAGACCCAGTACTTC. The chain combines TRBV7-9 with TRBJ2-5; 10 bases match TRBD1. The germline V gene encodes CDR1 SEHNR and CDR2 FQNEAQ (reference sequence). The CDR3 length is 18 residues. Trimming at V came to 3 bases and at J to 5 bases, leaving 15 bases not matched to a gene.